The rows below give T cell receptor beta chains drawn from one sample of a study of blood T cell repertoires in COVID-19. Measured with immunoSEQ multiplex PCR; TCRdb has only the in-frame clones, and not every one. Counted here are about 190,000 clones, more than 85% occurring once; the ten biggest clones make up 2.5% to 3.5%. The sequencing sample was made of peripheral blood. Receptor source: a woman younger than 45 with active or convalescent COVID-19. Both conserved end residues are part of each CDR3. The order of the fields is J gene, clone size, V gene, D gene, CDR3 protein, CDR3 DNA. D genes are given only for firm matches. Only part of the rows carry a size: once, few, many, or a class if the clone is expanded.

J gene: TRBJ2-3; clone size: -; V gene: TRBV9; D gene: -; CDR3 protein: CASSVATSVAPVERDTQYF; CDR3 DNA: TGTGCCAGCAGCGTAGCTACGTCGGTAGCCCCGGTTGAGAGGGATACGCAGTATTTT
J gene: TRBJ2-7; clone size: -; V gene: TRBV11-1; D gene: -; CDR3 protein: CASSFKAGGSYEQYF; CDR3 DNA: TGTGCCAGCAGCTTTAAGGCGGGTGGCTCCTACGAGCAGTACTTC
J gene: TRBJ2-1; clone size: once; V gene: TRBV27; D gene: -; CDR3 protein: CASSFRGASYNEQFF; CDR3 DNA: TGTGCCAGCAGTTTTCGGGGGGCCTCCTACAATGAGCAGTTCTTC
J gene: TRBJ2-3; clone size: -; V gene: TRBV5-1; D gene: TRBD2; CDR3 protein: CASSLELAGSTDTQYF; CDR3 DNA: TGCGCCAGCAGCTTGGAGCTAGCGGGGAGCACAGATACGCAGTATTTT
J gene: TRBJ1-2; clone size: -; V gene: TRBV2; D gene: -; CDR3 protein: CASGSGAEGGYTF; CDR3 DNA: TGTGCCAGCGGTTCAGGGGCAGAGGGTGGCTACACCTTC
J gene: TRBJ1-1; clone size: -; V gene: TRBV20-1; D gene: TRBD1; CDR3 protein: CKLNRGTEAFF; CDR3 DNA: TGCAAACTAAACAGGGGAACTGAAGCTTTCTTT
J gene: TRBJ2-5; clone size: -; V gene: TRBV11-3; D gene: -; CDR3 protein: CASSLGGYQETQYF; CDR3 DNA: TGTGCCAGCAGCTTAGGAGGGTACCAAGAGACCCAGTACTTC
J gene: TRBJ1-5; clone size: -; V gene: TRBV28; D gene: -; CDR3 protein: CASSLWAGNSNQPQHF; CDR3 DNA: TGTGCCAGCAGTTTATGGGCGGGGAATAGCAATCAGCCCCAGCATTTT
J gene: TRBJ2-7; clone size: once; V gene: TRBV19; D gene: -; CDR3 protein: CASSIGETTYEQYF; CDR3 DNA: TGTGCCAGTAGTATTGGGGAGACCACTTACGAGCAGTACTTC
J gene: TRBJ1-1; clone size: -; V gene: TRBV7-6; D gene: -; CDR3 protein: CASSSEAGIGTEAFF; CDR3 DNA: TGTGCCAGCAGCTCCGAGGCAGGGATCGGCACTGAAGCTTTCTTT
J gene: TRBJ1-2; clone size: -; V gene: TRBV29-1; D gene: -; CDR3 protein: CSVEDRDIHYGYTF; CDR3 DNA: TGCAGCGTTGAAGATCGCGACATCCACTATGGCTACACCTTC
J gene: TRBJ2-2; clone size: -; V gene: TRBV7-9; D gene: TRBD1; CDR3 protein: CASSALMGQGGIGELFF; CDR3 DNA: TGTGCCAGCAGCGCTCTAATGGGACAGGGGGGCATCGGGGAGCTGTTTTTT
J gene: TRBJ1-3; clone size: -; V gene: TRBV10-3; D gene: -; CDR3 protein: CAISEGQYSGNTIYF; CDR3 DNA: TGTGCCATCAGTGAAGGACAGTACTCTGGAAACACCATATATTTT
J gene: TRBJ1-5; clone size: once; V gene: TRBV13; D gene: -; CDR3 protein: CASSFGAIGGVDQPQHF; CDR3 DNA: TGTGCCAGCAGCTTTGGCGCAATAGGAGGGGTCGATCAGCCCCAGCATTTT
J gene: TRBJ1-1; clone size: -; V gene: TRBV6-1; D gene: TRBD1; CDR3 protein: CASSEGQSVPEAFF; CDR3 DNA: TGTGCCAGCAGTGAGGGACAGAGCGTACCTGAAGCTTTCTTT
J gene: TRBJ1-2; clone size: -; V gene: TRBV28; D gene: -; CDR3 protein: CASSSPAPTEDYGYTF; CDR3 DNA: TGTGCCAGCAGTTCTCCGGCCCCGACAGAGGACTATGGCTACACCTTC
J gene: TRBJ2-1; clone size: -; V gene: TRBV18; D gene: TRBD2; CDR3 protein: CASSPRSGREGNEQFF; CDR3 DNA: TGTGCCAGCTCACCACGGAGCGGGAGGGAGGGCAATGAGCAGTTCTTC
J gene: TRBJ1-4; clone size: -; V gene: TRBV6-5; D gene: -; CDR3 protein: CASTRGEAYNEKLFF; CDR3 DNA: TGTGCCAGCACCCGCGGGGAGGCGTATAATGAAAAACTGTTTTTT
J gene: TRBJ1-2; clone size: -; V gene: TRBV6-1; D gene: -; CDR3 protein: CASSAAGTHDYGYTF; CDR3 DNA: TGTGCCAGCAGTGCAGCCGGGACACATGATTATGGCTACACCTTC
J gene: TRBJ1-5; clone size: -; V gene: TRBV19; D gene: -; CDR3 protein: CASSMGTRSNQPQHF; CDR3 DNA: TGTGCCAGTAGTATGGGGACAAGAAGCAATCAGCCCCAGCATTTT
J gene: TRBJ1-2; clone size: -; V gene: TRBV27; D gene: -; CDR3 protein: CASSFVSRPYGYTF; CDR3 DNA: TGTGCCAGCAGTTTTGTCTCCAGGCCCTATGGCTACACCTTC
J gene: TRBJ1-2; clone size: -; V gene: TRBV9; D gene: TRBD1; CDR3 protein: CASKGDRAYGYTF; CDR3 DNA: TGTGCCAGCAAGGGGGACAGGGCTTATGGCTACACCTTC
J gene: TRBJ1-2; clone size: -; V gene: TRBV10-3; D gene: TRBD1; CDR3 protein: CAISGLDRGGYTF; CDR3 DNA: TGTGCCATCAGTGGCTTAGACAGGGGCGGCTACACCTTC
J gene: TRBJ2-2; clone size: -; V gene: TRBV28; D gene: TRBD2; CDR3 protein: CASRGGLALNTGELFF; CDR3 DNA: TGTGCCAGCAGGGGGGGACTAGCGTTGAACACCGGGGAGCTGTTTTTT
J gene: TRBJ1-4; clone size: once; V gene: TRBV28; D gene: TRBD1; CDR3 protein: CASSFGDRDNEKLFF; CDR3 DNA: TGTGCCAGCAGTTTTGGTGACAGGGATAATGAAAAACTGTTTTTT
J gene: TRBJ1-4; clone size: once; V gene: TRBV6-5; D gene: -; CDR3 protein: CATSTGWEKLFF; CDR3 DNA: TGTGCCACTTCGACAGGCTGGGAAAAACTGTTTTTT
J gene: TRBJ2-5; clone size: -; V gene: TRBV18; D gene: TRBD1; CDR3 protein: CASSPRQGEQETQYF; CDR3 DNA: TGTGCCAGCTCACCACGGCAGGGGGAACAAGAGACCCAGTACTTC
J gene: TRBJ2-7; clone size: -; V gene: TRBV15; D gene: TRBD1; CDR3 protein: CATSRDAPDRAYEQYF; CDR3 DNA: TGTGCCACCAGCAGAGATGCCCCTGACAGGGCCTACGAGCAGTACTTC
J gene: TRBJ2-7; clone size: once; V gene: TRBV25-1; D gene: -; CDR3 protein: CASSGSGDFYEQYF; CDR3 DNA: TGTGCCAGCAGTGGCTCCGGGGACTTCTACGAGCAGTACTTC
J gene: TRBJ1-2; clone size: few; V gene: TRBV3-1/TRBV3-2; D gene: -; CDR3 protein: CASSQDYTVYGYTF; CDR3 DNA: TGTGCCAGCAGCCAAGATTACACCGTCTATGGCTACACCTTC
J gene: TRBJ1-5; clone size: -; V gene: TRBV19; D gene: -; CDR3 protein: CASSRAGTSNQPQHF; CDR3 DNA: TGTGCCAGTAGTCGGGCCGGGACAAGCAATCAGCCCCAGCATTTT